This T cell receptor (beta chain) was retrieved from a study of blood T cell repertoires in COVID-19. In the study overall: PBMCs, B-cell-depleted T cells, or T cells provided the cDNA or gDNA that made up the material.

Trimming pared 0 bases from V and 3 bases from J, leaving 12 bases between. Per germline, CDR1 SGHRS and CDR2 YFSETQ. The CDR3 extends over 15 amino acids. Original processing notes: Researchers report that nucleated cell counts were estimated from reference gene primer amplification. Here immunoSEQ multiplex PCR was the method, and the copy in TCRdb shows in-frame clones only, minus some. D and trimming were read from the DNA, whereas the V and J calls and clone size are those reported in that table. Counted here are fewer than 40,000 clones, approximately 91% occurring once; the ten biggest clones make up roughly 23%. This clone has just one count.

Sequenced material: peripheral blood. This clonotype was obtained from an elderly woman with active or convalescent COVID-19. The chain couples TRBV5-1 to TRBJ1-1; TRBD1 might be the D (5 bases). The CDR3 loop is CASSLGRGGDTEAFF. CDR3 DNA: TGCGCCAGCAGCTTGGGTCGGGGAGGGGACACTGAAGCTTTCTTT.